This passage covers 13 T cell receptor beta chains from one sample sequenced in a study of shared clonotypes between healthy human individuals. Some clones are missing from TCRdb's copy, which holds only in-frame ones; the method was immunoSEQ multiplex PCR. This table has some 470,000 clones, 76% appearing once. Source material: PBMCs. All receptors derive from a woman aged 40 to 50 in good health. Some clones in this sample may be carry-over from other donors' samples.

The V and J genes are TRBV30 and TRBJ1-2, with D possibly TRBD1 on 6 matching bases. Trimming left V 1 base short and J 4 bases short, with 16 bases between. The germline V gene has CDR1 GTSNPN and CDR2 SVGIG (reference sequence). The CDR3 extends over 15 amino acids. The CDR3 region has the DNA TGTGCCTGGAGTGACAGGGCGGGTGGTGTCTATGGCTACACCTTC. Its translation: CAWSDRAGGVYGYTF.

The chain employs TRBV18 and TRBJ1-1, with D uncertain. Per the germline V gene, CDR1 is KGHSH and CDR2 is LQKENI. The V end was cut by 6 bases, the J end by 4 bases, with 12 bases between. The CDR3 extends over 13 amino acids. The DNA for the CDR3 is TGTGCCAGCTCTTTCCCGGGAGGCACTGAAGCTTTCTTT. It yields the protein CASSFPGGTEAFF.

The J gene is TRBJ1-1, the V gene TRBV2; D unclear. Germline CDR1 and CDR2: SNHLY and FYNNEI. Between the trimmed V and J ends, which lost 5 bases and 8 bases, there was a span of 12 bases. The CDR3 extends over 12 amino acids. CDR3 amino acids: CASSPEVGEAFF. CDR3 nucleotides: TGTGCCAGCAGTCCCGAGGTCGGCGAAGCTTTCTTT.

V and J are TRBV21-1 and TRBJ2-7; the tabulated D call, TRBD1, remains unverified against the DNA. TRBV21-1 is reported as a pseudogene. CDR3 length: 15 residues. The DNA for the CDR3 is TGTGCCAGCAGCAAGGGACAGGGTAATTGCTACGAGCAGTACTTC. Protein sequence: CASSKGQGNCYEQYF.

In DNA form, the CDR3 reads TGTGCCATCAGGGGACAGGGGGGGTCCATGAACACTGAAGCTTTCTTT. This sequence encodes CAIRGQGGSMNTEAFF. This sequence joins TRBV10-3 and TRBJ1-1; 11 bases are a match to TRBD1. The germline gives CDR1 ENHRY, CDR2 SYGVKD. The CDR3 has 16 amino acids. The V gene end was trimmed by 6 bases and the J gene end by 0 bases; junction bases not matched to a gene: 6.

This clone was seen more than once but under ten times. The chain recombines TRBV19 with TRBJ1-5; no clear D gene. Germline CDR1 reads LNHDA; CDR2 reads SQIVND (reference sequence). V shed 3 bases and J shed 7 bases, with 7 bases lying between them. The CDR3 covers 12 residues. The CDR3 is CASSIEEQPQHF. In DNA form, the CDR3 reads TGTGCCAGTAGTATTGAGGAACAGCCCCAGCATTTT.

This clone was detected ten times or more. The chain couples TRBV10-1 to TRBJ2-7, with a possible D match to TRBD2 (5 bases). The germline CDR1 and CDR2 sequences are WNHNN and SYGVQD (reference sequence). CDR3 length equals 15 residues. The V end lost 2 bases, the J end lost 6 bases, and 17 bases lay between the germline ends. The CDR3, as DNA: TGCGCCAGCAGTGAGGGTGGTGTGGGAGCGGTCGAGCAGTACTTC. This sequence encodes CASSEGGVGAVEQYF.

Details on this clone: This probably arose from a read error, given a far larger clone one base away. The gene calls are TRBV6-1 and TRBJ2-7, with D perhaps TRBD1 or TRBD2 (5 bases each). This CDR3 has 15 amino acids. Deletions cut 10 bases from V and 2 bases from J, with 21 bases between. Germline CDR1 reads MNHNS; CDR2 reads SASEGT. Written as DNA, the CDR3 is TGTGCCACGCACCTCCGGGGCAGGGAAACCTACGAGCAGTACTTC. Encoded protein: CATHLRGRETYEQYF.

This clone was seen only a few times. This sequence joins TRBV19 and TRBJ2-1; D could derive from TRBD1 or TRBD2 (5 bases each). Germline loops: CDR1 LNHDA, CDR2 SQIVND (reference sequence). Trimming removed 5 bases from V and 2 bases from J, with 7 bases in between. The CDR3 totals 13 residues. CDR3 nucleotide sequence: TGTGCCAGTAGTCCGGGACCCTACAATGAGCAGTTCTTC. Residues: CASSPGPYNEQFF.

This clone has just one count. The chain has TRBV29-1 and TRBJ2-1, with a possible D match to TRBD2 (5 bases). Germline V lookup: CDR1 SQVTM, CDR2 ANQGSEA. V was pared by 2 bases and J by 5 bases, with 10 bases between. The CDR3 covers 13 residues. The CDR3 here is CSVEPGSHNEQFF. The CDR3 nucleotides are TGCAGCGTTGAACCGGGGTCACACAATGAGCAGTTCTTC.

This rearrangement joins TRBV19 to TRBJ2-1; perhaps TRBD2 as D (6 bases). V lost 6 bases, J lost 4 bases, and 10 bases lay in between. The CDR3 covers 13 residues. Germline assignment: CDR1 LNHDA and CDR2 SQIVND (reference sequence). The CDR3 coding sequence is TGTGCCAGTAGCCAACTAGCTTACAATGAGCAGTTCTTC. Protein product: CASSQLAYNEQFF.

Details on this clone: Other DNA sequences in this specimen translate into the identical CDR3. The chain combines TRBV11-3 with TRBJ1-1, with D unresolved. CDR1 is SGHNT, CDR2 YENEEA, per germline. This CDR3 has 14 amino acids. V was clipped by 1 base and J by 1 base, with 7 bases between them. The CDR3 bases are TGTGCCAGCAGCTTAGGGGCAGCGAACACTGAAGCTTTCTTT. Translated: CASSLGAANTEAFF.

The rearrangement links TRBV19 to TRBJ1-3; perhaps TRBD1 as D (6 bases). The germline gives CDR1 LNHDA, CDR2 SQIVND (reference sequence). The V end was cut by 4 bases, the J end by 1 base, with 8 bases between. The CDR3 has 14 amino acids. CDR3 residues: CASSTRGSGNTIYF. In nucleotides, the CDR3 is TGTGCCAGTAGTACCAGGGGTTCTGGAAACACCATATATTTT.